Shown below are 21 T cell receptor beta chains from a single sample sequenced in a study of blood T cell repertoires in COVID-19. Produced via immunoSEQ multiplex PCR; TCRdb's table is partial and in-frame only. The repertoire holds about 160,000 clones, with almost 85% as singletons. The source material was peripheral blood. Source of these receptors: a man in his forties who had recovered from COVID-19.

V is TRBV11-2 and J is TRBJ1-4; D remains unclear. From germline, CDR1 is SGHAT and CDR2 FQNNGV. The CDR3 contains 19 residues. Trimming cost V 0 bases and J 7 bases, with 24 bases left between them. The CDR3 loop is CASSLDYPGRRGRGEKLFF. The DNA of the CDR3 is TGTGCCAGCAGCTTAGATTACCCAGGCAGGAGAGGACGGGGTGAAAAACTGTTTTTT.

This clone was seen once. The CDR3 DNA follows: TGTGCCTCTGGGAGGACTGACTATGGCTACACCTTC. Amino acid sequence: CASGRTDYGYTF. The gene calls are TRBV9 and TRBJ1-2; D gene unclear. This CDR3 contains 12 residues. CDR1 is SGDLS and CDR2 is YYNGEE in the germline V gene. Trimming took 10 bases from V and 3 from J, leaving 13 bases between them.

The chain carries TRBV5-5 and TRBJ1-6; no clear D gene. Trimming removed 4 bases at V and 7 bases at J, with 9 bases between. Germline-derived CDR1 and CDR2 are SGHKS and YYEKEE (reference sequence). The CDR3 sequence is 13 residues long. CDR3 coding DNA: TGTGCCAGCAGCCCCGACTGGAATTCACCCCTCCACTTT. Encoded protein: CASSPDWNSPLHF.

V gene TRBV28 combines with J gene TRBJ1-2, with D perhaps TRBD1 (5 bases). CDR1 is MDHEN, CDR2 SYDVKM, per germline. This CDR3 is built from 15 residues. Trimming left V 1 base short and J 5 bases short, with 14 bases between. CDR3 nucleotide sequence: TGTGCCAGCAGTTTATCAAACAGGAATTCGTATGGCTACACCTTC. Translating it yields CASSLSNRNSYGYTF.

The genes are TRBV14 and TRBJ2-2, with 10 positions matching TRBD2. Germline V gene sequence: CDR1 SGHDN, CDR2 FVKESK. This CDR3 region has 18 residues. The trim removed 4 bases at V and 4 bases at J, leaving 12 bases unmatched. Written as DNA, the CDR3 is TGTGCCAGCAGCCTGGCTAGCGGGGGCCTCCGCCGCACCGGGGAGCTGTTTTTT. As protein: CASSLASGGLRRTGELFF.

The V and J genes are TRBV5-6 and TRBJ2-1, with D unresolved. V was clipped by 1 base and J by 10 bases, with 21 bases between them. The length of the CDR3 is 16 residues. CDR1 SGHDT and CDR2 YYEEEE come from the germline V gene. The CDR3 here is CASSLFTNGGYMEQFF. For the CDR3, the DNA is TGTGCCAGCAGCTTGTTCACTAACGGCGGCTACATGGAGCAGTTCTTC.

The genes are TRBV27 and TRBJ1-6; D unresolved. CDR3 length: 14 amino acids. V lost 2 bases, J lost 9 bases, and 11 bases lay in between. In germline, CDR1 is MNHEY, CDR2 SMNVEV (reference sequence). CDR3 DNA sequence: TGTGCCAGCAGTTTAGGGGTCGGAGGTTCACCCCTCCACTTT. Amino acids: CASSLGVGGSPLHF.

Only a few counts were recorded for this clone. The rearrangement links TRBV7-2 to TRBJ2-1; TRBD1 might be the D (6 bases). Germline CDR1 and CDR2: SGHTA and FQGNSA. The CDR3 totals 15 residues. V shed 1 base and J shed 2 bases, with 9 bases lying between them. The CDR3 sequence is CASSLEQGTYNEQFF. The CDR3, as DNA: TGTGCCAGCAGCTTAGAACAGGGAACCTACAATGAGCAGTTCTTC.

CDR3 protein: CSVQGDRAAKNIQYF. CDR3 sequence (DNA): TGCAGCGTTCAGGGGGACAGGGCAGCCAAAAACATTCAGTACTTC. The chain joins TRBV29-1 to TRBJ2-4; 9 bases are shared with TRBD1. This CDR3 has 15 residues. In germline, CDR1 is SQVTM, CDR2 ANQGSEA. Unmatched junction bases numbered 5, after V lost 5 bases and J lost 0 bases.

This clone appeared a single time. Other nucleotide sequences in the sample specify the same CDR3. This chain links TRBV18 with TRBJ2-7, with a tentative D call TRBD2 (5 bases). The V and J ends lost 3 bases and 2 bases respectively, with 8 bases between them. Germline V gene data show CDR1 as KGHSH and CDR2 as LQKENI. The CDR3 extends over 13 amino acids. In DNA form, the CDR3 reads TGTGCCAGCTCACCTAGGGAGACCTACGAGCAGTACTTC. Protein: CASSPRETYEQYF.

The rearrangement joins TRBV5-4 to TRBJ2-3; TRBD1 aligns across 7 bases. With V trimmed by 1 base and J by 4 bases, 6 bases remained unmatched. Per the germline V gene, CDR1 is SGHNT and CDR2 is YYREEE (reference sequence). The CDR3 contains 15 residues. The CDR3 reads CASSLPGTASDTQYF. The CDR3 DNA follows: TGTGCCAGCAGCTTGCCCGGGACAGCATCAGATACGCAGTATTTT.

The DNA of the CDR3 is TGTGCCAGCAGTTCCGGACAGGGTTCAGAGACCCAGTACTTC. Its protein is CASSSGQGSETQYF. This chain uses TRBV28 with TRBJ2-5; 8 positions match TRBD1. Germline-derived CDR1 and CDR2 are MDHEN and SYDVKM. The CDR3 totals 14 residues. The J segment lost 4 bases and the V segment lost 4 bases, leaving 5 bases of the junction unmatched.

About this clone: One end of the junction does not line up with germline, which may come from a read error. This chain links TRBV7-7 with TRBJ2-1; D possibly corresponds to TRBD1 (6 bases). The CDR3 has 15 amino acids. Germline V gene data show CDR1 as SSHAT and CDR2 as FNYEAQ (reference sequence). The CDR3 sequence: CASSPTRTAYNEQFF. The CDR3 nucleotides are TGTGCTAGCAGCCCGACCCGGACAGCCTACAATGAGCAGTTCTTC.

This clone was detected only once. The J gene is TRBJ1-1, the V gene TRBV18, with TRBD1 matching over 10 bases. The trim removed 3 bases at V and 6 bases at J, leaving 7 bases unmatched. The CDR3 has 15 residues. Looked up from germline, CDR1 is KGHSH and CDR2 is LQKENI. The CDR3 sequence is CASSPIGTGAAEAFF. Here the CDR3 DNA reads TGTGCCAGCTCACCGATAGGGACAGGGGCCGCTGAAGCTTTCTTT.

The table lists this clone with a few counts. The chain carries TRBV7-9 and TRBJ1-1; no clear D gene. This CDR3 spans 14 amino acids. The V end lost 5 bases, the J end lost 4 bases, and 14 bases lay between the germline ends. Germline assignment: CDR1 SEHNR and CDR2 FQNEAQ (reference sequence). Written as DNA, the CDR3 is TGTGCCAGCAGCATTCAGAGCGCGGGCACTGAAGCTTTCTTT. It translates to CASSIQSAGTEAFF.

A few counts support this clone. CDR3 amino acids: CASSFVQGLGYTF. In nucleotides, the CDR3 is TGTGCCAGCAGCTTCGTACAGGGGTTAGGCTACACCTTC. The gene calls are TRBV5-4 and TRBJ1-2; 7 bases are a match to TRBD1. Germline assignment: CDR1 SGHNT and CDR2 YYREEE (reference sequence). With V trimmed by 2 bases and J by 8 bases, 6 bases remained unmatched. This CDR3 has 13 residues.

V usage is TRBV20-1 and J usage is TRBJ2-3; 7 bases align to TRBD1. With 3 bases clipped from V and 3 bases from J, the junction kept 9 bases outside the gene matches. Germline-derived CDR1 and CDR2 are DFQATT and SNEGSKA (reference sequence). The CDR3 is 15 amino acids. This chain's CDR3 is CSASDDRDGTDTQYF. The CDR3, as DNA: TGCAGTGCTAGTGACGACAGGGATGGGACAGATACGCAGTATTTT.

The rearrangement joins TRBV18 to TRBJ1-5, with D hard to call. This CDR3 comprises 13 residues. Germline lookup yields CDR1 KGHSH and CDR2 LQKENI. V was shortened by 2 bases and J by 4 bases, with 6 bases between the two germline ends. This CDR3 is CASSPGLNQPQHF. Written as DNA, the CDR3 is TGTGCCAGCTCACCAGGCCTTAATCAGCCCCAGCATTTT.

This chain links TRBV10-3 with TRBJ2-1, with 10 bases fitting TRBD2. The CDR3 totals 14 residues. Germline lookup yields CDR1 ENHRY and CDR2 SYGVKD. V shed 4 bases and J 3 bases; nucleotides not matched to a gene: 0. The CDR3 region is CAISASGGYNEQFF. As DNA, the CDR3 is TGTGCCATCAGTGCTAGCGGGGGCTACAATGAGCAGTTCTTC.

The chain recombines TRBV7-9 with TRBJ2-2; 9 nucleotides align to TRBD1. CDR3 length: 16 amino acids. Germline CDR1 reads SEHNR; CDR2 reads FQNEAQ (reference sequence). V gave up 4 bases and J gave up 4 bases; unmatched junction bases: 7. The CDR3 DNA is TGTGCCAGCAGCTCCGGGACAGGGCACTCCACCGGGGAGCTGTTTTTT. Translating gives CASSSGTGHSTGELFF.

J is TRBJ2-3 and V is TRBV3-1 (or the pseudogene TRBV3-2), with D unresolved. Trimming removed 7 bases from V and 2 bases from J, with 10 bases in between. The CDR3 spans 13 residues. Germline CDR1 and CDR2: LGHDT and YNNKEL (reference sequence). The CDR3 protein is CASKDLVTDTQYF. CDR3 DNA: TGTGCCAGCAAAGACTTAGTCACAGATACGCAGTATTTT.